Sequencing of this T cell receptor (beta chain) was carried out in a study of cytomegalovirus exposure and HLA in healthy donors. This CDR3 comprises 15 residues. Germline trimming cut 4 bases from V and 11 bases from J; bases unmatched to any gene: 9. From germline, CDR1 is SGHRS and CDR2 YFSETQ. TCRdb keeps only in-frame clones here, not all; method: immunoSEQ multiplex PCR. The sample lists 150,000 to 200,000 clones, roughly 85% occurring once. This chain joins TRBV5-1 and TRBJ2-7, with 16 positions matching TRBD2. The sequenced sample was PBMCs. The TCR was taken from a man younger than 35 in good health and CMV-seropositive. In DNA form, the CDR3 reads TGCGCCAGCAGCCCGGGACTAGCGGGAGGGCCGAATGAGTACTTC. This codes for CASSPGLAGGPNEYF.